Listed below are T cell receptor beta chains from one sample, sequenced in a study of blood T cell repertoires in COVID-19. Only in-frame clones appear in the TCRdb table, and some are missing; sequencing was by immunoSEQ multiplex PCR. Of roughly 210,000 clones listed, roughly 84% were seen once; the top ten hold more than 7%. The sample taken for sequencing was PBMCs or T cells enriched from blood (not recorded which). These receptors all stem from a young man in a cohort exposed to, infected with or recovered from COVID-19 (not recorded which). CDR3s include the opening cysteine and the closing phenylalanine or tryptophan. The order of the fields is CDR3 length, J gene, clone size, V gene, D gene, CDR3 protein, CDR3 DNA. A D gene is named only where the DNA matches it firmly. A row's size may be missing; if present it is once, few, many or a size class.

CDR3 length: 15
J gene: TRBJ2-1
clone size: NA
V gene: TRBV20-1
D gene: TRBD2
CDR3 protein: CSASYGTRTPNEQFF
CDR3 DNA: TGCAGTGCTAGTTACGGGACTAGGACCCCCAATGAGCAGTTCTTC

CDR3 length: 17
J gene: TRBJ1-3
clone size: NA
V gene: TRBV11-2
D gene: NA
CDR3 protein: CASSLAPPFSRENTIYF
CDR3 DNA: TGTGCCAGCAGCCTAGCCCCGCCCTTCTCTCGGGAAAACACCATATATTTT

CDR3 length: 15
J gene: TRBJ2-1
clone size: NA
V gene: TRBV12-5
D gene: TRBD2
CDR3 protein: CASGFNSGRGNEQFF
CDR3 DNA: TGTGCTAGTGGTTTTAATAGCGGGAGAGGCAATGAGCAGTTCTTC

CDR3 length: 16
J gene: TRBJ2-6
clone size: NA
V gene: TRBV7-3
D gene: NA
CDR3 protein: CASSPQGGSGANVLTF
CDR3 DNA: TGTGCCAGCAGCCCCCAGGGGGGCTCTGGGGCCAACGTCCTGACTTTC

CDR3 length: 16
J gene: TRBJ2-3
clone size: NA
V gene: TRBV5-1
D gene: TRBD2
CDR3 protein: CASSLGLADFTDTQYF
CDR3 DNA: TGCGCCAGCAGCTTGGGACTAGCGGATTTCACAGATACGCAGTATTTT

CDR3 length: 15
J gene: TRBJ2-7
clone size: NA
V gene: TRBV9
D gene: TRBD1
CDR3 protein: CASSPQRDRGREQYF
CDR3 DNA: TGTGCCAGCAGCCCCCAGCGAGACAGGGGAAGAGAGCAGTACTTC

CDR3 length: 13
J gene: TRBJ1-1
clone size: NA
V gene: TRBV20-1
D gene: TRBD1
CDR3 protein: CSASSDRGFIAFF
CDR3 DNA: TGCAGTGCTAGTTCCGACAGGGGTTTTATAGCTTTCTTT

CDR3 length: 13
J gene: TRBJ1-1
clone size: NA
V gene: TRBV18
D gene: NA
CDR3 protein: CASSPDIEDGAFF
CDR3 DNA: TGTGCCAGCTCACCAGATATAGAGGATGGAGCTTTCTTT

CDR3 length: 18
J gene: TRBJ2-5
clone size: NA
V gene: TRBV5-8
D gene: TRBD1
CDR3 protein: CASSHTAPGQGVKETQYF
CDR3 DNA: TGTGCCAGCAGCCACACCGCCCCGGGACAGGGGGTGAAGGAGACCCAGTACTTC

CDR3 length: 15
J gene: TRBJ2-2
clone size: NA
V gene: TRBV5-1
D gene: NA
CDR3 protein: CASSPRWSSAGELFF
CDR3 DNA: TGCGCCAGCAGCCCCCGCTGGAGTTCCGCCGGGGAGCTGTTTTTT

CDR3 length: 14
J gene: TRBJ1-2
clone size: NA
V gene: TRBV5-1
D gene: TRBD1
CDR3 protein: CASSLGQGSIGYTF
CDR3 DNA: TGCGCCAGCAGCTTGGGACAGGGTTCTATAGGCTACACCTTC

CDR3 length: 16
J gene: TRBJ1-2
clone size: NA
V gene: TRBV4-3
D gene: TRBD1
CDR3 protein: CASSRGSGTGTYGYTF
CDR3 DNA: TGCGCCAGCAGCCGAGGGAGCGGGACAGGGACCTATGGCTACACCTTC

CDR3 length: 13
J gene: TRBJ1-2
clone size: NA
V gene: TRBV5-4
D gene: NA
CDR3 protein: CASSLARGNGYTF
CDR3 DNA: TGTGCCAGCAGCTTGGCCAGGGGCAATGGCTACACCTTC

CDR3 length: 16
J gene: TRBJ1-3
clone size: NA
V gene: TRBV7-3
D gene: NA
CDR3 protein: CASSLTADPPGNTIYF
CDR3 DNA: TGTGCCAGCAGCTTAACGGCAGATCCCCCCGGAAACACCATATATTTT

CDR3 length: 16
J gene: TRBJ2-3
clone size: NA
V gene: TRBV24-1
D gene: NA
CDR3 protein: CATSDLGGAGTDTQYF
CDR3 DNA: TGTGCCACCAGTGATTTGGGGGGCGCCGGCACAGATACGCAGTATTTT

CDR3 length: 13
J gene: TRBJ1-2
clone size: NA
V gene: TRBV7-6
D gene: NA
CDR3 protein: CASSLGQNGGYTF
CDR3 DNA: TGTGCCAGCAGCCTGGGACAAAATGGTGGCTACACCTTC

CDR3 length: 15
J gene: TRBJ1-4
clone size: few
V gene: TRBV7-9
D gene: TRBD1
CDR3 protein: CASSLARQGNEKLFF
CDR3 DNA: TGTGCCAGCAGCTTAGCCCGACAGGGTAATGAAAAACTGTTTTTT

CDR3 length: 13
J gene: TRBJ2-1
clone size: NA
V gene: TRBV27
D gene: NA
CDR3 protein: CASRLVGAYEQFF
CDR3 DNA: TGTGCCAGCCGACTCGTGGGGGCCTATGAGCAGTTCTTC

CDR3 length: 18
J gene: TRBJ2-7
clone size: NA
V gene: TRBV21-1
D gene: NA
CDR3 protein: CASSNPGTSGKRRYEQYF
CDR3 DNA: TGTGCCAGCAGCAATCCCGGGACTAGCGGGAAAAGGCGTTACGAGCAGTACTTC

CDR3 length: 15
J gene: TRBJ1-2
clone size: NA
V gene: TRBV3-1/TRBV3-2
D gene: TRBD1
CDR3 protein: CASSQEWDRGWGYTF
CDR3 DNA: TGTGCCAGCAGCCAAGAGTGGGACAGGGGTTGGGGCTACACCTTC

CDR3 length: 14
J gene: TRBJ1-1
clone size: NA
V gene: TRBV18
D gene: NA
CDR3 protein: CASSPSLKNTEAFF
CDR3 DNA: TGTGCCAGCTCACCGAGCCTGAAGAACACTGAAGCTTTCTTT

CDR3 length: 17
J gene: TRBJ2-5
clone size: once
V gene: TRBV27
D gene: TRBD2
CDR3 protein: CASSLTAPSGEQETQYF
CDR3 DNA: TGTGCCAGCAGTTTAACGGCGCCGAGCGGGGAACAAGAGACCCAGTACTTC

CDR3 length: 15
J gene: TRBJ2-3
clone size: NA
V gene: TRBV7-7
D gene: NA
CDR3 protein: CASSLTGEGTDTQYF
CDR3 DNA: TGTGCTAGCAGCTTAACGGGAGAGGGAACAGATACGCAGTATTTT

CDR3 length: 12
J gene: TRBJ1-1
clone size: NA
V gene: TRBV19
D gene: NA
CDR3 protein: CATRQTNTEAFF
CDR3 DNA: TGTGCCACTCGACAGACGAACACTGAAGCTTTCTTT

CDR3 length: 15
J gene: TRBJ2-5
clone size: NA
V gene: TRBV3-1/TRBV3-2
D gene: TRBD1
CDR3 protein: CASSFPGQGVETQYF
CDR3 DNA: TGTGCCAGCAGCTTTCCGGGACAGGGGGTAGAGACCCAGTACTTC

CDR3 length: 15
J gene: TRBJ2-7
clone size: NA
V gene: TRBV6-5
D gene: NA
CDR3 protein: CASRFPQGSSYEQYF
CDR3 DNA: TGTGCCAGCAGGTTCCCCCAGGGAAGCTCCTACGAGCAGTACTTC

CDR3 length: 13
J gene: TRBJ1-4
clone size: NA
V gene: TRBV28
D gene: TRBD1
CDR3 protein: CASRTGGPEKLFF
CDR3 DNA: TGTGCCAGCAGGACAGGGGGCCCTGAAAAACTGTTTTTT

CDR3 length: 14
J gene: TRBJ2-2
clone size: NA
V gene: TRBV7-9
D gene: TRBD1
CDR3 protein: CASSSNRGTGELFF
CDR3 DNA: TGTGCCAGCAGCTCGAACAGGGGGACCGGGGAGCTGTTTTTT

CDR3 length: 14
J gene: TRBJ1-2
clone size: NA
V gene: TRBV4-1
D gene: NA
CDR3 protein: CASSQEGDRYGYTF
CDR3 DNA: TGCGCCAGCAGCCAAGAGGGCGATCGGTATGGCTACACCTTC

CDR3 length: 12
J gene: TRBJ2-3
clone size: NA
V gene: TRBV29-1
D gene: TRBD1
CDR3 protein: CSVGTDTDTQYF
CDR3 DNA: TGCAGCGTGGGGACAGACACAGATACGCAGTATTTT

CDR3 length: 14
J gene: TRBJ2-1
clone size: NA
V gene: TRBV27
D gene: TRBD2
CDR3 protein: CASSQTSGKAEQFF
CDR3 DNA: TGTGCCAGCAGTCAGACTAGCGGGAAGGCTGAGCAGTTCTTC

CDR3 length: 15
J gene: TRBJ2-3
clone size: NA
V gene: TRBV19
D gene: NA
CDR3 protein: CASSTRGGNTDTQYF
CDR3 DNA: TGTGCCAGTAGTACTAGGGGGGGAAATACAGATACGCAGTATTTT

CDR3 length: 15
J gene: TRBJ1-4
clone size: NA
V gene: TRBV5-1
D gene: NA
CDR3 protein: CASSLYGELNEKLFF
CDR3 DNA: TGCGCCAGCAGCTTGTATGGGGAGCTTAATGAAAAACTGTTTTTT

CDR3 length: 15
J gene: TRBJ2-3
clone size: NA
V gene: TRBV2
D gene: NA
CDR3 protein: CASSRQVSDTDTQYF
CDR3 DNA: TGTGCCAGCAGTAGACAGGTCTCTGACACAGATACGCAGTATTTT

CDR3 length: 18
J gene: TRBJ2-7
clone size: NA
V gene: TRBV6-1
D gene: TRBD2
CDR3 protein: CASSEGASSGRVGYEQYF
CDR3 DNA: TGTGCCAGCAGTGAAGGGGCGTCTAGCGGGAGAGTCGGGTACGAGCAGTACTTC

CDR3 length: 15
J gene: TRBJ2-2
clone size: NA
V gene: TRBV9
D gene: NA
CDR3 protein: CASSRTGGAIGELFF
CDR3 DNA: TGTGCCAGCAGCAGAACAGGAGGGGCAATCGGGGAGCTGTTTTTT

CDR3 length: 16
J gene: TRBJ1-4
clone size: NA
V gene: TRBV9
D gene: TRBD1
CDR3 protein: CASSARIDRDNEKLFF
CDR3 DNA: TGTGCCAGCAGCGCCCGCATAGACAGGGACAATGAAAAACTGTTTTTT

CDR3 length: 14
J gene: TRBJ1-2
clone size: NA
V gene: TRBV7-2
D gene: TRBD1
CDR3 protein: CASSSPHRGHGYTF
CDR3 DNA: TGTGCCAGCAGCTCCCCCCACAGGGGGCATGGCTACACCTTC

CDR3 length: 15
J gene: TRBJ2-1
clone size: NA
V gene: TRBV4-1
D gene: NA
CDR3 protein: CASSPGQWGGNEQFF
CDR3 DNA: TGCGCCAGCAGCCCAGGACAGTGGGGTGGCAATGAGCAGTTCTTC

CDR3 length: 16
J gene: TRBJ2-7
clone size: NA
V gene: TRBV3-1/TRBV3-2
D gene: NA
CDR3 protein: CASSRARGKMDYEQYF
CDR3 DNA: TGTGCCAGCAGCCGAGCCCGGGGGAAAATGGACTACGAGCAGTACTTC

CDR3 length: 14
J gene: TRBJ1-2
clone size: NA
V gene: TRBV4-1
D gene: NA
CDR3 protein: CASSQDATGYGYTF
CDR3 DNA: TGCGCCAGCAGCCAAGATGCGACGGGCTATGGCTACACCTTC

CDR3 length: 12
J gene: TRBJ2-1
clone size: NA
V gene: TRBV7-9
D gene: NA
CDR3 protein: CASSLAEREQFF
CDR3 DNA: TGTGCCAGCAGCCTAGCCGAGAGGGAGCAGTTCTTC

CDR3 length: 15
J gene: TRBJ2-2
clone size: NA
V gene: TRBV24-1
D gene: NA
CDR3 protein: CATSAAGSWSEELFF
CDR3 DNA: TGTGCCACCAGTGCTGCGGGCTCTTGGTCGGAGGAGCTGTTTTTT

CDR3 length: 17
J gene: TRBJ2-7
clone size: once
V gene: TRBV5-1
D gene: TRBD1
CDR3 protein: CASNAFPFGTGGNEQYF
CDR3 DNA: TGCGCCAGCAACGCCTTCCCATTTGGGACAGGGGGAAACGAGCAGTACTTC

CDR3 length: 11
J gene: TRBJ2-1
clone size: NA
V gene: TRBV6-5
D gene: NA
CDR3 protein: CASSYQSEQFF
CDR3 DNA: TGTGCCAGCAGTTACCAAAGCGAGCAGTTCTTC

CDR3 length: 14
J gene: TRBJ1-2
clone size: NA
V gene: TRBV3-1/TRBV3-2
D gene: TRBD1
CDR3 protein: CASSQVRQGNGYTF
CDR3 DNA: TGTGCCAGCAGCCAAGTCCGACAGGGGAATGGCTACACCTTC

CDR3 length: 14
J gene: TRBJ1-1
clone size: few
V gene: TRBV9
D gene: NA
CDR3 protein: CASSGIEGASDAFF
CDR3 DNA: TGTGCCAGCAGCGGCATAGAAGGGGCGAGTGACGCTTTCTTT

CDR3 length: 12
J gene: TRBJ1-1
clone size: NA
V gene: TRBV12-3/TRBV12-4
D gene: TRBD1
CDR3 protein: CASRYRTGEAFF
CDR3 DNA: TGTGCCAGCAGGTACCGGACAGGTGAAGCTTTCTTT

CDR3 length: 13
J gene: TRBJ1-1
clone size: NA
V gene: TRBV5-6
D gene: TRBD1
CDR3 protein: CASSLYDRVLAFF
CDR3 DNA: TGTGCCAGCAGCCTCTACGACAGGGTTTTAGCTTTCTTT

CDR3 length: 16
J gene: TRBJ1-4
clone size: NA
V gene: TRBV5-1
D gene: TRBD1
CDR3 protein: CASSRGTVQSGEKLFF
CDR3 DNA: TGCGCCAGCAGCCGCGGGACAGTTCAGTCGGGGGAAAAACTGTTTTTT

CDR3 length: 14
J gene: TRBJ2-7
clone size: NA
V gene: TRBV6-5
D gene: TRBD1
CDR3 protein: CASSYNRGNYEQYF
CDR3 DNA: TGTGCCAGCAGTTATAACAGGGGGAACTACGAGCAGTACTTC

CDR3 length: 13
J gene: TRBJ1-2
clone size: once
V gene: TRBV5-1
D gene: NA
CDR3 protein: CASSLRTSYGYTF
CDR3 DNA: TGCGCCAGCAGCTTAAGGACATCCTATGGCTACACCTTC

CDR3 length: 16
J gene: TRBJ2-1
clone size: NA
V gene: TRBV7-2
D gene: TRBD2
CDR3 protein: CASSLAGSGRSNEQFF
CDR3 DNA: TGTGCCAGCAGCTTAGCTGGTAGCGGGAGGTCCAATGAGCAGTTCTTC

CDR3 length: 14
J gene: TRBJ1-2
clone size: NA
V gene: TRBV27
D gene: NA
CDR3 protein: CASSLGSGNYGYTF
CDR3 DNA: TGTGCCAGCAGTTTAGGATCGGGGAACTATGGCTACACCTTC

CDR3 length: 17
J gene: TRBJ2-7
clone size: once
V gene: TRBV28
D gene: TRBD2
CDR3 protein: CASSFPPVAGGVYEQYF
CDR3 DNA: TGTGCCAGCAGTTTCCCTCCCGTGGCGGGAGGGGTGTACGAGCAGTACTTC